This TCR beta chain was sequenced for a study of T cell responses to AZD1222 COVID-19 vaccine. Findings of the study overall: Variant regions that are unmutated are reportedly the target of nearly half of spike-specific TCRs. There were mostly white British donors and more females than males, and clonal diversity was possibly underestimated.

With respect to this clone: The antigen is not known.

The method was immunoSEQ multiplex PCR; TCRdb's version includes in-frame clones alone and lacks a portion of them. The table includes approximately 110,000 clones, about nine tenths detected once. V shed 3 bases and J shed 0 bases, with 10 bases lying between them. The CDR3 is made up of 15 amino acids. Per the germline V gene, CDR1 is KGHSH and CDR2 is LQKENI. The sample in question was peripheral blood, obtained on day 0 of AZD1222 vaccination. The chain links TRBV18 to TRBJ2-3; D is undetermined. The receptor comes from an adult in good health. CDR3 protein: CASSPVEISTDTQYF. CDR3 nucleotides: TGTGCCAGCTCACCCGTGGAGATTAGCACAGATACGCAGTATTTT. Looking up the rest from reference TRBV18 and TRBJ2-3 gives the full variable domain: NAGVMQNPRHLVRRRGQEARLRCSPMKGHSHVYWYRQLPEEGLKFMVYLQKENIIDESGMPKERFSAEFPKEGPSILRIQQVVRGDSAAYFCASSPVEISTDTQYFGPGTRLTVL.